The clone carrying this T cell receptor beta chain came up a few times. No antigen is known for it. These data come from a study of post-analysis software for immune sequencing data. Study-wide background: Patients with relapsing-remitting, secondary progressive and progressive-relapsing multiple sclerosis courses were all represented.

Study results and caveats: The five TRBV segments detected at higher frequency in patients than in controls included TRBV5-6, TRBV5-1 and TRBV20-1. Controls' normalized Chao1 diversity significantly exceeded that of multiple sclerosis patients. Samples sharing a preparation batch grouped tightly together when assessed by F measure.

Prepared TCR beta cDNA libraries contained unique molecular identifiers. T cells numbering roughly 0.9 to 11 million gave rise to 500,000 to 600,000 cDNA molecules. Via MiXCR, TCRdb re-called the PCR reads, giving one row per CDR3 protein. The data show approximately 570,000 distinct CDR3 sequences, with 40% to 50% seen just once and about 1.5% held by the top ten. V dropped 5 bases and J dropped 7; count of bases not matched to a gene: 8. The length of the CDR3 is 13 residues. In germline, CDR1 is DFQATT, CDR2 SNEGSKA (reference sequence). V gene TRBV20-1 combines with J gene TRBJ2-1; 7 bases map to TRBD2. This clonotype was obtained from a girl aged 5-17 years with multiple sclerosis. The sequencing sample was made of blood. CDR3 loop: CSAWEGLRNEQFF. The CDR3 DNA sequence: TGCAGTGCTTGGGAGGGCCTCAGGAATGAGCAGTTCTTC.